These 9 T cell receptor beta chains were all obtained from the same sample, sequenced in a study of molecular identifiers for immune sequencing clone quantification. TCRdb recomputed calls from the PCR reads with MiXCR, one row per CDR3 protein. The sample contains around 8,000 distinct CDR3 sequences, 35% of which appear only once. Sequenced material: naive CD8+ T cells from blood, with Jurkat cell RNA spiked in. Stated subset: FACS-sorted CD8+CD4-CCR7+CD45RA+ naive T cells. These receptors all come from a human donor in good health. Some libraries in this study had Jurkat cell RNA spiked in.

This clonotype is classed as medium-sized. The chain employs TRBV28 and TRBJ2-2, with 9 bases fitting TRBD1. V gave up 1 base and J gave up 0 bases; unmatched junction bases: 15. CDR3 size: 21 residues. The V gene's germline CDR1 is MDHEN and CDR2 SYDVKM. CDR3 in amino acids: CASSLYGVLTGGRPNTGELFF. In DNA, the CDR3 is TGTGCCAGCAGTTTATACGGGGTTCTGACAGGGGGGAGGCCGAACACCGGGGAGCTGTTTTTT.

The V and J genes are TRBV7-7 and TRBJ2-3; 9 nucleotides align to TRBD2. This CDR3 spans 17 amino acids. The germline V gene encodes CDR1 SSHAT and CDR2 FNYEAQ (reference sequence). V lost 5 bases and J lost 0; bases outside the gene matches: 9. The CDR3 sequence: CASSRTPSGTSTDTQYF. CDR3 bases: TGTGCCAGCAGCCGGACACCTAGCGGGACTAGCACAGATACGCAGTATTTT.

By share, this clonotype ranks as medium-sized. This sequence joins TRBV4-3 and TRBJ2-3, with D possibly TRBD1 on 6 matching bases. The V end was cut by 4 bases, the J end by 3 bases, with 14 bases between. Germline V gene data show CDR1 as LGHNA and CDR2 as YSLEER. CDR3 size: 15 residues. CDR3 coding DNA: TGCGCCAGCAGCCCCGTGTTCAGGGGTACAGATACGCAGTATTTT. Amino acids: CASSPVFRGTDTQYF.

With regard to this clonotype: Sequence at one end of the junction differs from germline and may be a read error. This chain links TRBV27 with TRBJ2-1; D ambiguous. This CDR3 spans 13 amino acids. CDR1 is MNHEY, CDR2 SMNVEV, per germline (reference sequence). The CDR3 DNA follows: TGTGCCAGCAGTTTATTAGGGAATTATGAGCGGTTCTTC. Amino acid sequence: CASSLLGNYERFF.

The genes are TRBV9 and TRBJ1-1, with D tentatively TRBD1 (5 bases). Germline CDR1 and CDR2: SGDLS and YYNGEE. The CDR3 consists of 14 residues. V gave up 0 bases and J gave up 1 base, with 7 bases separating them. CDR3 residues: CASSVGTTNTEAFF. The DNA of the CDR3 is TGTGCCAGCAGCGTAGGGACAACGAACACTGAAGCTTTCTTT.

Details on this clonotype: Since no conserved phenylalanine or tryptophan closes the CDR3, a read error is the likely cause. DNA for the CDR3: TGCAGCGTGGGACTAGCGGGAGCAAACGAGCAGTACATC. This translates into CSVGLAGANEQYI. The rearrangement links TRBV29-1 to TRBJ2-7; 14 bases agree with TRBD2. CDR3 size: 13 residues. Germline V gives CDR1 SQVTM, CDR2 ANQGSEA. The J segment lost 5 bases and the V segment lost 6 bases, leaving 3 bases of the junction unmatched.

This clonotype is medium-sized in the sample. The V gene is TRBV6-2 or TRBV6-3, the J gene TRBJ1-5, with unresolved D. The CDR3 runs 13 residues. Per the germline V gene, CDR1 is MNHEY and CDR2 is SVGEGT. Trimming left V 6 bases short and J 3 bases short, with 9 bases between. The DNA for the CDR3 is TGTGCCAGCAGGGACGTTTCCAATCAGCCCCAGCATTTT. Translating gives CASRDVSNQPQHF.

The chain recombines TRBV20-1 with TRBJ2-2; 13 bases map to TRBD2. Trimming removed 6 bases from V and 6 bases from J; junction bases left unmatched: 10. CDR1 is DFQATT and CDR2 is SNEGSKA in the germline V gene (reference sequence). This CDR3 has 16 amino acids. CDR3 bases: TGCAGTGCCTTCGTAACTAGCGGGAGGGTTGCCGGGGAGCTGTTTTTT. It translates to CSAFVTSGRVAGELFF.

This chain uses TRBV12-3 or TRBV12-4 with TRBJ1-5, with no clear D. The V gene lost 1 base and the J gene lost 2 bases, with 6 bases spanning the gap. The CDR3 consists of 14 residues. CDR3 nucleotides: TGTGCCAGCAGTTTAGTCTTCGGCAATCAGCCCCAGCATTTT. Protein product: CASSLVFGNQPQHF.